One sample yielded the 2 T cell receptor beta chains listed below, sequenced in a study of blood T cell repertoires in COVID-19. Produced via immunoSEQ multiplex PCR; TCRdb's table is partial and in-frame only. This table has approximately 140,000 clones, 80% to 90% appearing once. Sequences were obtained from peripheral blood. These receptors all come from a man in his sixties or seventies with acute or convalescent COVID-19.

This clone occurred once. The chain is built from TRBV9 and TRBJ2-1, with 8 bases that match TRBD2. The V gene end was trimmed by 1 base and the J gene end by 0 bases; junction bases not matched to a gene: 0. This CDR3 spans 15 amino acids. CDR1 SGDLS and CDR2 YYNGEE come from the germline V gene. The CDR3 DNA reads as TGTGCCAGCAGCGTAAGCGGGAGCTCCTACAATGAGCAGTTCTTC. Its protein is CASSVSGSSYNEQFF.

CDR3 region: CASSLTGSSEEKLFF. The CDR3 DNA follows: TGTGCCAGCAGCCTTACAGGGAGTTCGGAGGAAAAACTGTTTTTT. V is TRBV7-9 and J is TRBJ1-4; D might be TRBD1 (6 bases). The V end lost 5 bases, the J end lost 8 bases, and 18 bases lay between the germline ends. The CDR3 length is 15 residues. Germline CDR1 reads SEHNR; CDR2 reads FQNEAQ (reference sequence).